Presented here are 27 T cell receptor beta chains from one specimen sequenced in a study of cytomegalovirus exposure and HLA in healthy donors. Method: immunoSEQ multiplex PCR; TCRdb's copy keeps in-frame clones and lacks some. The sample records some 130,000 clones, 70% to 85% being singletons. The sequenced sample was PBMCs. These TCRs come from a man aged 30 to 45 in good health and CMV-seropositive.

V and J are TRBV6-6 and TRBJ2-1; 9 nucleotides agree with TRBD2. The germline CDR1 and CDR2 sequences are MNHNY and SVGAGI (reference sequence). V was pared by 5 bases and J by 4 bases, with 9 bases of the junction left unmatched. The CDR3 is made up of 16 amino acids. The chain's CDR3 is CASSPQRGAQYNEQFF. Written as DNA, the CDR3 is TGTGCCAGCAGTCCCCAGCGGGGGGCGCAGTACAATGAGCAGTTCTTC.

The chain uses TRBV4-1 and TRBJ2-6, with TRBD1 matching over 7 bases. V was clipped by 3 bases and J by 1 base; unmatched bases: 9. Germline V gene lookup returns CDR1 MGHRA and CDR2 YSYEKL. The CDR3 extends over 18 amino acids. The CDR3 nucleotides read TGCGCCAGCAGCCAGCCCTGGACAGGCACTTCTGGGGCCAACGTCCTGACTTTC. The encoded protein is CASSQPWTGTSGANVLTF.

The chain couples TRBV27 to TRBJ1-1; no firm D call. Deletions cut 7 bases from V and 3 bases from J, with 27 bases between. Germline lookup yields CDR1 MNHEY and CDR2 SMNVEV (reference sequence). The CDR3 is 18 amino acids. CDR3 sequence reads: CASKNNLGGRRTDTEAFF. CDR3 coding DNA: TGTGCCAGCAAAAATAACCTCGGAGGGAGGCGGACTGACACTGAAGCTTTCTTT.

This clone was detected a few times. The chain couples TRBV7-2 to TRBJ1-2; tentative D call: TRBD1 (5 bases). CDR3 length: 14 amino acids. Germline CDR1 SGHTA, CDR2 FQGNSA. Between the trimmed V and J ends, which lost 5 bases and 4 bases, there was a span of 14 bases. The CDR3 loop reads CASSLRDSAYGYTF. The DNA of the CDR3 is TGTGCCAGCAGCCTCCGGGACTCAGCCTATGGCTACACCTTC.

The gene calls are TRBV4-1 and TRBJ2-7, with 8 bases lining up with TRBD2. Unmatched junction bases numbered 11, after V lost 4 bases and J lost 3 bases. Germline CDR1 reads MGHRA; CDR2 reads YSYEKL. The CDR3 extends over 16 amino acids. CDR3 sequence reads: CASSPTPGTSNYEQYF. Written as DNA, the CDR3 is TGCGCCAGCAGCCCCACCCCCGGGACTAGTAACTACGAGCAGTACTTC.

The chain carries TRBV5-4 and TRBJ2-5; 8 nucleotides line up with TRBD1. This CDR3 is built from 13 residues. With 3 bases clipped from V and 5 bases from J, the junction kept 3 bases outside the gene matches. The germline gives CDR1 SGHNT, CDR2 YYREEE (reference sequence). As DNA, the CDR3 is TGTGCCAGCAGCTCAGGGGGCCTGGAGACCCAGTACTTC. Residues: CASSSGGLETQYF.

The rearrangement uses TRBV11-3 and TRBJ1-1; D is possibly TRBD1 (5 bases). From germline, CDR1 is SGHNT and CDR2 YENEEA. Trimming left V 3 bases short and J 4 bases short, with 9 bases between. The CDR3 spans 13 residues. The CDR3 nucleotides are TGTGCCAGCAGCTTCAGGGTAGCCACTGAAGCTTTCTTT. Amino acids: CASSFRVATEAFF.

This clone has only one observation. This chain uses TRBV4-2 with TRBJ2-4, with a weak D call TRBD2 (6 bases). Per the germline V gene, CDR1 is LGHNA and CDR2 is YNFKEQ. The CDR3 covers 15 residues. Trimming pared 0 bases from V and 6 bases from J, leaving 12 bases between. The CDR3, as DNA: TGTGCCAGCAGCCAAGACCCGGGAGTCTTAAACATTCAGTACTTC. Its translation: CASSQDPGVLNIQYF.

The CDR3: CASSQSGGRTGELFF. As DNA, the CDR3 is TGCGCCAGCAGTCAAAGCGGGGGTAGGACCGGGGAGCTGTTTTTT. The chain recombines TRBV5-1 with TRBJ2-2; 8 nucleotides agree with TRBD2. The CDR3 totals 15 residues. The trim removed 5 bases at V and 5 bases at J, leaving 8 bases unmatched. The germline CDR1 and CDR2 sequences are SGHRS and YFSETQ.

J is TRBJ1-5 and V is TRBV5-4, with D perhaps TRBD1 (6 bases). Trimming removed 4 bases at V and 6 bases at J, with 14 bases between. Germline CDR1 SGHNT, CDR2 YYREEE (reference sequence). The CDR3 runs to 14 residues. CDR3 in DNA: TGTGCCAGCAGCCTGGGGGGGCAGAGTCAGCCCCAGCATTTT. As protein: CASSLGGQSQPQHF.

This clone was recorded once. The chain is built from TRBV5-6 and TRBJ2-2; 7 bases are a match to TRBD2. Germline lookup yields CDR1 SGHDT and CDR2 YYEEEE. The CDR3 contains 14 residues. V trimming: 2 bases; J trimming: 4 bases; junction bases outside the gene matches: 2. The DNA of the CDR3 is TGTGCCAGCAGCTTAACGGGGGGCACCGGGGAGCTGTTTTTT. Amino acid sequence: CASSLTGGTGELFF.

This chain connects TRBV4-1 to TRBJ1-4; tentatively, D is TRBD1 (6 bases). Trimming took off 4 bases at V and 8 bases at J, with 23 bases between the two ends. This CDR3 is built from 17 residues. CDR1 and CDR2 (germline): MGHRA, YSYEKL. For the CDR3, the DNA is TGCGCCAGCAGCCGGGGGCAGGGAACAACCCTTGGGGAAAAACTGTTTTTT. As protein: CASSRGQGTTLGEKLFF.

This chain uses TRBV6-1 with TRBJ2-7, with 11 nucleotides matching TRBD2. Germline-derived CDR1 and CDR2 are MNHNS and SASEGT. The CDR3 has 14 residues. Trimming cost V 5 bases and J 3 bases; bases outside gene matches: 3. The CDR3: CASSKLAGVYEQYF. CDR3 coding DNA: TGTGCCAGCAGTAAACTAGCGGGAGTCTACGAGCAGTACTTC.

This clone was seen a few times. V and J are TRBV5-6 and TRBJ2-5; a possible D gene is TRBD1 (6 bases). Trimming left V 0 bases short and J 1 base short, with 16 bases between. CDR3 length: 17 amino acids. Germline V gives CDR1 SGHDT, CDR2 YYEEEE. This CDR3 reads CASSLGNHRAFQETQYF. CDR3 in DNA: TGTGCCAGCAGCTTGGGTAATCACAGGGCGTTCCAAGAGACCCAGTACTTC.

This rearrangement joins TRBV29-1 to TRBJ2-7; 7 bases fit TRBD2. CDR1 and CDR2 from the germline V gene are SQVTM and ANQGSEA. The CDR3 covers 18 residues. V lost 2 bases, J lost 1 base, and 17 bases stayed unmatched. Here the CDR3 reads CSVEWGVGGWTSSYEQYF. The DNA of the CDR3 is TGCAGCGTTGAATGGGGGGTTGGGGGGTGGACTAGTTCCTACGAGCAGTACTTC.

J is TRBJ2-7 and V is TRBV2; 8 bases are shared with TRBD2. CDR3 length: 14 residues. The V gene's germline CDR1 is SNHLY and CDR2 FYNNEI. The V segment lost 7 bases and the J segment 3 bases; nucleotides outside the gene matches: 8. This CDR3 reads CASMGLAGLYEQYF. In nucleotides, the CDR3 is TGTGCCAGCATGGGGCTAGCGGGCCTCTACGAGCAGTACTTC. Full variable domain (missing parts from reference TRBV2 and TRBJ2-7): EPEVTQTPSHQVTQMGQEVILRCVPISNHLYFYWYRQILGQKVEFLVSFYNNEISEKSEIFDDQFSVERPDGSNFTLKIRSTKLEDSAMYFCASMGLAGLYEQYFGPGTRLTVT.

The V and J genes are TRBV25-1 and TRBJ2-5; 9 bases are shared with TRBD2. The junction had 1 base not matched to a gene; V was cut back by 7 bases and J by 4 bases. Germline V gene lookup returns CDR1 MGHDK and CDR2 SYGVNS. CDR3 length: 12 amino acids. DNA of the CDR3: TGTGCCAGCAAACTAGCGGGAGAGACCCAGTACTTC. This sequence encodes CASKLAGETQYF.

The chain has TRBV9 and TRBJ2-3; TRBD1 aligns across 7 bases. The junction had 10 bases not matched to a gene; V was cut back by 3 bases and J by 0 bases. CDR1 and CDR2 from the germline V gene are SGDLS and YYNGEE. The CDR3 totals 17 residues. The CDR3 sequence: CASSAPLGTVSTDTQYF. The CDR3 region has the DNA TGTGCCAGCAGCGCCCCACTCGGGACAGTTAGCACAGATACGCAGTATTTT. The entire variable domain, with the rest obtained from reference TRBV9 and TRBJ2-3, is as follows: DSGVTQTPKHLITATGQRVTLRCSPRSGDLSVYWYQQSLDQGLQFLIQYYNGEERAKGNILERFSAQQFPDLHSELNLSSLELGDSALYFCASSAPLGTVSTDTQYFGPGTRLTVL.

The V and J genes are TRBV5-1 and TRBJ1-1, with D maybe TRBD1 (5 bases). The germline V gene has CDR1 SGHRS and CDR2 YFSETQ. The V gene lost 7 bases and the J gene lost 0 bases, with 19 bases spanning the gap. The CDR3 length is 16 residues. This CDR3 reads CASSFSWGGMNTEAFF. The CDR3 DNA reads as TGCGCCAGCTCCTTCTCTTGGGGGGGAATGAACACTGAAGCTTTCTTT.

In DNA, the CDR3 is TGTGCCAGCAGCCCGACTCTAGCCCGGGTAGATACGCAGTATTTT. Translation gives CASSPTLARVDTQYF. V is TRBV6-5 and J is TRBJ2-3; the D gene is possibly TRBD2 (5 bases). Per germline, CDR1 MNHEY and CDR2 SVGAGI. V was clipped by 6 bases and J by 5 bases, with 18 bases between them. The CDR3 is 15 residues long.

The genes are TRBV2 and TRBJ2-1; 7 bases are a match to TRBD1. V was pared by 3 bases and J by 6 bases, with 8 bases of the junction left unmatched. This CDR3 spans 15 amino acids. CDR1 and CDR2 from the germline V gene are SNHLY and FYNNEI. CDR3 region: CASSDHRGAPNEQFF. The CDR3 nucleotides read TGTGCCAGCAGTGATCACAGGGGTGCCCCCAATGAGCAGTTCTTC.

This chain joins TRBV5-1 and TRBJ1-2; 9 positions agree with TRBD1. Germline assignment: CDR1 SGHRS and CDR2 YFSETQ. Germline trimming cut 3 bases from V and 6 bases from J; bases unmatched to any gene: 9. The CDR3 runs 15 residues. CDR3 loop: CASSSLDRGRNGYTF. The CDR3 region has the DNA TGCGCCAGCAGCTCCCTGGACAGGGGAAGAAATGGCTACACCTTC.

The V and J genes are TRBV30 and TRBJ2-7, with D perhaps TRBD1 (5 bases). Germline V gene lookup returns CDR1 GTSNPN and CDR2 SVGIG (reference sequence). This CDR3 is built from 11 residues. With 4 bases removed from V and 6 bases from J, the gap between germline ends came to 10 bases. CDR3 amino acids: CAWTGMGEQYF. The CDR3, as DNA: TGTGCCTGGACAGGGATGGGCGAGCAGTACTTC.

This chain's CDR3 is CSGQDRVQVEGSYNEQFF. The CDR3 nucleotides are TGCAGCGGCCAGGACAGGGTTCAAGTCGAGGGGTCCTACAATGAGCAGTTCTTC. This chain uses TRBV29-1 with TRBJ2-1, with TRBD1 identical over 8 bases. Germline V gives CDR1 SQVTM, CDR2 ANQGSEA. The CDR3 consists of 18 residues. The J segment lost 1 base and the V segment lost 7 bases, leaving 18 bases of the junction unmatched.

The gene calls are TRBV25-1 and TRBJ2-1; D might be TRBD2 (7 bases). The CDR3 runs to 15 residues. The germline CDR1 and CDR2 sequences are MGHDK and SYGVNS. The V gene lost 8 bases and the J gene lost 5 bases, with 19 bases spanning the gap. CDR3 sequence (DNA): TGTGCCAGCTCCTCCCGGGGGGCGAGTAACAATGAGCAGTTCTTC. Encoded protein: CASSSRGASNNEQFF.

This chain uses TRBV7-2 with TRBJ1-1; TRBD1 aligns across 8 bases. The CDR3 has 14 amino acids. The V segment lost 5 bases and the J segment 5 bases; nucleotides outside the gene matches: 7. Germline CDR1 SGHTA, CDR2 FQGNSA. CDR3 residues: CASSMTGVRTEAFF. The DNA for the CDR3 is TGTGCCAGCAGCATGACAGGGGTAAGGACTGAAGCTTTCTTT.

This clone was found once. Written as DNA, the CDR3 is TGTGCCAGTAGCTTCTTTTCCGCCGGGGAGCTGTTTTTT. Protein: CASSFFSAGELFF. V and J are TRBV19 and TRBJ2-2; D gene ambiguous. Per the germline V gene, CDR1 is LNHDA and CDR2 is SQIVND (reference sequence). This CDR3 is built from 13 residues. V was shortened by 6 bases and J by 6 bases, with 11 bases between the two germline ends.